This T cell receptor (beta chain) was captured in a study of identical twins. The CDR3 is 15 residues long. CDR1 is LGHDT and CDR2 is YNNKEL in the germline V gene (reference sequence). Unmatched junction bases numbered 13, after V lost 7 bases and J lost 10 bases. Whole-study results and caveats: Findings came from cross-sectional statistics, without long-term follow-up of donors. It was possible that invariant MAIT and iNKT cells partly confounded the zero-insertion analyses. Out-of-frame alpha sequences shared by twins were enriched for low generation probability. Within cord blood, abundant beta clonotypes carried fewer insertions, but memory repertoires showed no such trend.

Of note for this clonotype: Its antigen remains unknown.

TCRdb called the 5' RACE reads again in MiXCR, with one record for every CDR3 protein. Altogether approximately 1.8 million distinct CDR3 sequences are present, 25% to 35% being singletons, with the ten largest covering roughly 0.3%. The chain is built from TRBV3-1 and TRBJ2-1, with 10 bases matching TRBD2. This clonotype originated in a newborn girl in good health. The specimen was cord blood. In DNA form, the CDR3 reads TGTGCCAGCACCCTTAGCGGGGGGCCCTTACGGGAGCAGTTCTTC. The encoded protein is CASTLSGGPLREQFF.